Each of the 10 T cell receptor beta chains below was sequenced from the same sample in a study of preoperative IRX-2 immunotherapy in early breast cancer. Treatment reported: preoperative locoregional IRX-2 cytokine immunotherapy. The protocol was immunoSEQ multiplex PCR, while the TCRdb copy is restricted to in-frame clones and leaves out a portion. This table has 15,000 to 25,000 clones, around 81% appearing once. The material sequenced was lymph node tissue, taken after IRX-2 immunotherapy. These receptors were obtained from a human donor with breast cancer.

The chain joins TRBV6-8 to TRBJ2-3; weak D call: TRBD2 (6 bases). Germline CDR1 MNHGY, CDR2 SAAAGT. The CDR3 extends over 14 amino acids. V shed 6 bases and J shed 4 bases, with 14 bases lying between them. The CDR3 region is CASRPRGRSDTQYF. The DNA for the CDR3 is TGTGCCAGCAGACCCCGGGGGAGGTCAGATACGCAGTATTTT.

The rearrangement links TRBV29-1 to TRBJ2-7; D ambiguous. V lost 6 bases and J lost 2, with 14 bases in between. Germline values: CDR1 SQVTM, CDR2 ANQGSEA. The CDR3 consists of 13 residues. CDR3 DNA sequence: TGCAGCGTCCGCGAGACTTCGACCTACGAGCAGTACTTC. It is translated as CSVRETSTYEQYF.

The chain employs TRBV10-2 and TRBJ2-1; 11 nucleotides line up with TRBD2. CDR3 length: 15 amino acids. V lost 8 bases, J lost 4 bases, and 7 bases stayed unmatched. Germline loops: CDR1 WSHSY, CDR2 SAAADI. CDR3 in amino acids: CASSPTSGGYNEQFF. The CDR3 nucleotides are TGCGCCAGCTCCCCTACTAGCGGGGGATACAATGAGCAGTTCTTC.

The rearrangement joins TRBV10-2 to TRBJ2-5; D might be TRBD1 or TRBD2, each matching 5 bases. Trimming cost V 0 bases and J 3 bases, with 11 bases left between them. CDR1 is WSHSY and CDR2 is SAAADI in the germline V gene. The CDR3 covers 15 residues. The CDR3 is CASSESGVTEETQYF. The CDR3 nucleotides are TGCGCCAGCAGTGAGTCGGGGGTTACCGAAGAGACCCAGTACTTC.

This sequence joins TRBV18 and TRBJ1-2; D might be TRBD1 (5 bases). CDR3 length: 16 residues. CDR1 and CDR2 (germline): KGHSH, LQKENI. V lost 1 base and J lost 5, with 17 bases in between. The CDR3 sequence: CASSPRAGRREYGYTF. For the CDR3, the DNA is TGTGCCAGCTCACCACGCGCAGGGCGAAGGGAATATGGCTACACCTTC.

The J gene is TRBJ1-4, the V gene TRBV5-1; tentative D call: TRBD1 (6 bases). V dropped 3 bases and J dropped 5 bases, with 11 bases sitting between them. This CDR3 is built from 14 residues. Germline V gene data show CDR1 as SGHRS and CDR2 as YFSETQ. The DNA for the CDR3 is TGCGCCAGCAGCTACAGGGCCCGGAATGAAAAACTGTTTTTT. This codes for CASSYRARNEKLFF. The full variable domain, in which reference TRBV5-1 and TRBJ1-4 provide the parts outside the CDR3, is KAGVTQTPRYLIKTRGQQVTLSCSPISGHRSVSWYQQTPGQGLQFLFEYFSETQRNKGNFPGRFSGRQFSNSRSEMNVSTLELGDSALYLCASSYRARNEKLFFGSGTQLSVL.

V and J are TRBV19 and TRBJ1-1; 12 bases map to TRBD1. This CDR3 is 15 amino acids long. Germline CDR1 and CDR2: LNHDA and SQIVND (reference sequence). The ends lost 4 bases at V and 5 bases at J; junction bases unmatched: 5. The CDR3 protein is CASSKGQGAYTEAFF. In nucleotides, the CDR3 is TGTGCCAGTAGTAAGGGACAGGGGGCTTATACTGAAGCTTTCTTT.

This chain connects TRBV11-3 to TRBJ1-6, with TRBD1 matching 7 bases. Germline V lookup: CDR1 SGHNT, CDR2 YENEEA. CDR3 length: 16 residues. J lost 9 bases, V lost 3 bases, and 11 bases had no gene match. The CDR3 loop reads CASSLGLTGTSSPLHF. CDR3 coding DNA: TGTGCCAGCAGCTTGGGGTTGACAGGGACTAGTTCACCCCTCCACTTT. Complete variable domain (other parts from reference TRBV11-3 and TRBJ1-6): EAGVVQSPRYKIIEKKQPVAFWCNPISGHNTLYWYLQNLGQGPELLIRYENEEAVDDSQLPKDRFSAERLKGVDSTLKIQPAELGDSAVYLCASSLGLTGTSSPLHFGNGTRLTVT.

Here the CDR3 reads CAWTIARNRNTEAFF. The DNA for the CDR3 is TGTGCCTGGACTATCGCCCGGAACAGGAACACTGAAGCTTTCTTT. The chain couples TRBV30 to TRBJ1-1; unclear D gene. Trimming left V 4 bases short and J 1 base short, with 16 bases between. The CDR3 sequence is 15 residues long. Germline V gives CDR1 GTSNPN, CDR2 SVGIG (reference sequence).

V and J are TRBV19 and TRBJ1-5; D not resolved. The V gene lost 3 bases and the J gene lost 2 bases, with 8 bases spanning the gap. The germline gives CDR1 LNHDA, CDR2 SQIVND (reference sequence). The CDR3 runs to 14 residues. The CDR3 reads CASSIGQGNQPQHF. CDR3 sequence (DNA): TGTGCCAGTAGTATTGGTCAGGGCAATCAGCCCCAGCATTTT. Looking up the rest from reference TRBV19 and TRBJ1-5 gives the full variable domain: DGGITQSPKYLFRKEGQNVTLSCEQNLNHDAMYWYRQDPGQGLRLIYYSQIVNDFQKGDIAEGYSVSREKKESFPLTVTSAQKNPTAFYLCASSIGQGNQPQHFGDGTRLSIL.